The present TCR beta chain was sequenced within a study of blood T cell repertoires in COVID-19. The wider study: Donors in the United States, Italy and Spain gave samples during acute or convalescent COVID-19. Sources were T cells, B-cell-depleted T cells, or PBMCs; the material itself was cDNA or gDNA.

The CDR3 runs to 13 residues. Germline V gives CDR1 SNHLY, CDR2 FYNNEI. V was shortened by 1 base and J by 6 bases, with 10 bases between the two germline ends. How the authors handled the data: Reference gene primers were amplified, and this amplification served to estimate nucleated cell counts. Repertoires were generated with immunoSEQ multiplex PCR, while TCRdb's copy carries only in-frame clones and drops some. D and trimming were read from the DNA, whereas the V and J calls and clone size are those reported in that table. The profile shows about 120,000 clones, approximately 86% of them singletons.

The sequence derives from a human donor in a cohort sampled during active COVID-19. This sequence joins TRBV2 and TRBJ2-7; D not certain. The sample comprised peripheral blood. CDR3 amino acids: CASSEGTSGEQYF. The CDR3 DNA follows: TGTGCCAGCAGTGAAGGCACGTCCGGCGAGCAGTACTTC.